Listed below are T cell receptor beta chains from one sample, sequenced in a study of shared clonotypes between healthy human individuals. Using immunoSEQ multiplex PCR, the repertoire was profiled, and TCRdb retains in-frame clones only, with some absent. The repertoire holds millions of clones, with roughly 91% as singletons. Sequenced material: naive CD8+ T cells from PBMCs. These receptors originate from a man between 18 and 35 years old in good health. Some clones in this sample may be carry-over from other donors' samples. The CDR3 runs from the conserved cysteine through the conserved F or W. The D gene is left open where the match is weak. Clone size is shown for a subset of rows, as once, few, many or a class of expanded clone.

NA | TRBD1 | TRBJ2-1 | TRBV5-1 | TGCGCCAGCAGCTTGAGGCGCCAGGGGGCTATGGGAGAGCAGTTCTTC | CASSLRRQGAMGEQFF
NA | NA | TRBJ1-5 | TRBV19 | TGTGCCAGTAGTACCCGTCTCAATCAGCCCCAGCATTTT | CASSTRLNQPQHF
NA | NA | TRBJ1-1 | TRBV4-3 | TGCGCCTCCCGAACCGGGGTCGTCAGGGGAGACACTGAAGCTTTCTTT | CASRTGVVRGDTEAFF
NA | NA | TRBJ1-2 | TRBV4-1 | TGCGCCAGCAGCCAAGATCCGTATGGCTACACCTTC | CASSQDPYGYTF
NA | TRBD1 | TRBJ2-5 | TRBV28 | TGTGCCAGCAGTCTATGGACAGGGGAAGAGACCCAGTACTTC | CASSLWTGEETQYF
NA | NA | TRBJ1-1 | TRBV25-1 | TGTGCCAGCAGGAAAGGTCGTTTGAACACTGAAGCTTTCTTT | CASRKGRLNTEAFF
NA | NA | TRBJ1-1 | TRBV29-1 | TGCAGCGGATCGTGGGGGACGAACACTGAAGCTTTCTTT | CSGSWGTNTEAFF
NA | NA | TRBJ2-7 | TRBV4-3 | TGCGCCAGCAGCCCCGCGGGGGCTGGGGAGCAGTACTTC | CASSPAGAGEQYF
NA | NA | TRBJ1-3 | TRBV5-5 | TGTGCCAGCAGCTTTTGGGAGACAGACTCTGGAAACACCATATATTTT | CASSFWETDSGNTIYF
NA | TRBD1 | TRBJ2-7 | TRBV13 | TGTGCCAGCAGCTTAGGCAGGGGGCAATACGAGCAGTACTTC | CASSLGRGQYEQYF
NA | NA | TRBJ1-1 | TRBV5-4 | TGTGCCAGCAGGGGGCAAGGGAACACTGAAGCTTTCTTT | CASRGQGNTEAFF
once | NA | TRBJ2-5 | TRBV5-6 | TGTGCCAGCAGCTTAGCAGGGGCGTTGCAGACCCAGTACTTC | CASSLAGALQTQYF
NA | NA | TRBJ2-2 | TRBV7-9 | TGTGCCAGCAGCTTAGTCCCGGGACACCGAACCGGGGAGCTGTTTTTT | CASSLVPGHRTGELFF
NA | NA | TRBJ2-5 | TRBV27 | TGTGCCAGCAGTTCAGCTCTACGAGAGACCGACGTGTACCAAGAGACCCAGTACTTC | CASSSALRETDVYQETQYF
NA | TRBD2 | TRBJ2-7 | TRBV10-3 | TGTGCCATCAGTGAGTCTGGGACGGGGGGCTACGAGCAGTACTTC | CAISESGTGGYEQYF
NA | TRBD2 | TRBJ2-7 | TRBV18 | TGTGCCAGCTCACCAGGGAGGGGTGTCGAGCAGTACTTC | CASSPGRGVEQYF
NA | NA | TRBJ1-1 | TRBV13 | TGTGCCAGCAGCTCCTGGGACGGAATGAACACTGAAGCTTTCTTT | CASSSWDGMNTEAFF
NA | NA | TRBJ1-5 | TRBV5-8 | TGTGCCAGCAGCTTGTTAGACTCGAGCAATCAGCCCCAGCATTTT | CASSLLDSSNQPQHF
NA | NA | TRBJ2-3 | TRBV10-2 | TGCGCCAGCAGTGAGTTCGGCATAAGAACAGATACGCAGTATTTT | CASSEFGIRTDTQYF
NA | NA | TRBJ2-1 | TRBV5-6 | TGTGCCAGCAGCCCCCGGGCAGGGAGTTACAATGAGCAGTTCTTC | CASSPRAGSYNEQFF